What follows describes a single T cell receptor beta chain. CDR3 length equals 14 residues. With V trimmed by 7 bases and J by 1 base, 5 bases remained unmatched. CDR1 is MDHEN and CDR2 is SYDVKM in the germline V gene. Measured with immunoSEQ multiplex PCR; TCRdb has only the in-frame clones, and not every one. Of around 700,000 clones listed, 92% are singletons. These data are taken from a study of shared clonotypes between healthy human individuals. Terminally differentiated effector memory CD45RA+ cells were excluded from the naive CD8 cells, which were CD45RO-negative and positively selected for CCR7.

The material sequenced was naive CD8+ T cells sorted from blood. The chain uses TRBV28 and TRBJ2-3; 7 positions match TRBD2. The receptor comes from a man aged 25 to 40 in good health. CDR3 region: CASTGGSRTDTQYF. The CDR3 DNA follows: TGTGCCAGCACAGGCGGGAGCCGCACAGATACGCAGTATTTT.